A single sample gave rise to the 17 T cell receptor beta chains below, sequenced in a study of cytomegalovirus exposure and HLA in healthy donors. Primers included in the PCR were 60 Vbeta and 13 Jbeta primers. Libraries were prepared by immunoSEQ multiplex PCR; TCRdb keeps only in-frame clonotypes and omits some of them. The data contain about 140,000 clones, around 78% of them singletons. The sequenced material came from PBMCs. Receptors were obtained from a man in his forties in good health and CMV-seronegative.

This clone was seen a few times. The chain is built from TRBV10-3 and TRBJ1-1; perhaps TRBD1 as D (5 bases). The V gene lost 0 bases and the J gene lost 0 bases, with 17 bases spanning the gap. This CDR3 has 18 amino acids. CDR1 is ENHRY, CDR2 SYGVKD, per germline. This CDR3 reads CAISESPGGIGMNTEAFF. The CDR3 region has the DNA TGTGCCATCAGTGAGTCGCCCGGGGGGATCGGGATGAACACTGAAGCTTTCTTT.

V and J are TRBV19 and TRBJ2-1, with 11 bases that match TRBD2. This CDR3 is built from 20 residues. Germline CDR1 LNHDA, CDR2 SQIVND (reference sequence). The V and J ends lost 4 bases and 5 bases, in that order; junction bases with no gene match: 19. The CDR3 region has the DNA TGTGCCAGTAGTAAGCTGGGACTAGCGGAGTTACCTTATAGCCACAATGAGCAGTTCTTC. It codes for CASSKLGLAELPYSHNEQFF.

CDR3 in DNA: TGTGCCAGCAGTGTTTACTACGAGCAGTACTTC. The encoded protein is CASSVYYEQYF. The chain links TRBV25-1 to TRBJ2-7; no clear D. Germline CDR1 MGHDK, CDR2 SYGVNS. V lost 4 bases, J lost 3 bases, and 4 bases lay in between. The length of the CDR3 is 11 residues.

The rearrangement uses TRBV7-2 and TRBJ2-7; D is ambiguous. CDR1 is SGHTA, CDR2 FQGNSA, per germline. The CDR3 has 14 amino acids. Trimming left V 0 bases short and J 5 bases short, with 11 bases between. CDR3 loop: CASSLAARSHEQYF. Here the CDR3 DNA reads TGTGCCAGCAGCTTAGCCGCGAGGAGCCACGAGCAGTACTTC.

CDR3 residues: CASSPLQGARGYTF. CDR3 bases: TGTGCCAGCAGTCCCTTACAGGGGGCGCGAGGCTACACCTTC. The rearrangement links TRBV28 to TRBJ1-2; 9 bases line up with TRBD1. The CDR3 extends over 14 amino acids. CDR1 and CDR2 from the germline V gene are MDHEN and SYDVKM. With V trimmed by 5 bases and J by 8 bases, 9 bases remained unmatched.

CDR3 in amino acids: CASGLSLGGRLKKAGQETQYF. CDR3 coding DNA: TGTGCTAGTGGTTTGTCCCTAGGGGGGCGCCTAAAAAAAGCGGGACAAGAGACCCAGTACTTC. V usage is TRBV12-5 and J usage is TRBJ2-5; maybe TRBD2 (7 bases). Trimming took 2 bases from V and 2 from J, leaving 30 bases between them. From germline, CDR1 is LGHNT and CDR2 FRNRAP. This CDR3 is 21 amino acids long.

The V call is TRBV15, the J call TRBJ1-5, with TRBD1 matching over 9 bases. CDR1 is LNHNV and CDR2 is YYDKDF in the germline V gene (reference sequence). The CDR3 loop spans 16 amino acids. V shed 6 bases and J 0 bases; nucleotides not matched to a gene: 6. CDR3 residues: CATRGGQGLSNQPQHF. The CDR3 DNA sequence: TGTGCCACCAGAGGGGGACAGGGCCTTAGCAATCAGCCCCAGCATTTT. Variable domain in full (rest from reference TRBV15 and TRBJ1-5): DAMVIQNPRYQVTQFGKPVTLSCSQTLNHNVMYWYQQKSSQAPKLLFHYYDKDFNNEADTPDNFQSRRPNTSFCFLDIRSPGLGDTAMYLCATRGGQGLSNQPQHFGDGTRLSIL.

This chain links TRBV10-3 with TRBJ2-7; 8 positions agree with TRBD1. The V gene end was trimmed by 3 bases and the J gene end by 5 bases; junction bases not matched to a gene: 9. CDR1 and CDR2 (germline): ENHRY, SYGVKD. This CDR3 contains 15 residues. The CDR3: CAISDRTGSPHEQYF. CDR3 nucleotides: TGTGCCATCAGTGACCGGACAGGGAGTCCCCACGAGCAGTACTTC.

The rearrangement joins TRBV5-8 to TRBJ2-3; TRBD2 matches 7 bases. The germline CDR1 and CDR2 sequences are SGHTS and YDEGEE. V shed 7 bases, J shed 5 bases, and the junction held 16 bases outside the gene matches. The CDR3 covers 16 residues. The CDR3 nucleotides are TGTGCCAGCTGCTATTTAGGGCTAGCGGACTTAGATACGCAGTATTTT. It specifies CASCYLGLADLDTQYF.

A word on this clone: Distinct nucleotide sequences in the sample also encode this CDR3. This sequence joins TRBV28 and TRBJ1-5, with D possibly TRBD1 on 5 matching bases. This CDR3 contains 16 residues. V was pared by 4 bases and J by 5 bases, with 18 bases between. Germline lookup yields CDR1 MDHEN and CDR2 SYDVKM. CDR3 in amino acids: CASSSPRGGRHQPQHF. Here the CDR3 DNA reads TGTGCCAGCAGTTCTCCCCGCGGGGGAAGACATCAGCCCCAGCATTTT.

The CDR3 loop reads CASSAGLGGYEQYF. CDR3 in DNA: TGTGCCAGCAGCGCGGGACTAGGGGGGTACGAGCAGTACTTC. The chain employs TRBV9 and TRBJ2-7; 8 nucleotides align to TRBD2. The trim removed 3 bases at V and 4 bases at J, leaving 6 bases unmatched. This CDR3 is 14 amino acids long. Per germline, CDR1 SGDLS and CDR2 YYNGEE.

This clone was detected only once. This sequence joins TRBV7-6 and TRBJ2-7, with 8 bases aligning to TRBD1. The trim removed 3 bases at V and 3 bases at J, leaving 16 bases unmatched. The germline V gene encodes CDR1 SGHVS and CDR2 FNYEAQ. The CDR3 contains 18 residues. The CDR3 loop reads CASSFGGQAVPEDYEQYF. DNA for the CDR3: TGTGCCAGCAGCTTTGGGGGACAGGCGGTTCCCGAGGACTACGAGCAGTACTTC. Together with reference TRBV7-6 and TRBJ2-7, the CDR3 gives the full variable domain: GAGVSQSPRYKVTKRGQDVALRCDPISGHVSLYWYRQALGQGPEFLTYFNYEAQQDKSGLPNDRFSAERPEGSISTLTIQRTEQRDSAMYRCASSFGGQAVPEDYEQYFGPGTRLTVT.

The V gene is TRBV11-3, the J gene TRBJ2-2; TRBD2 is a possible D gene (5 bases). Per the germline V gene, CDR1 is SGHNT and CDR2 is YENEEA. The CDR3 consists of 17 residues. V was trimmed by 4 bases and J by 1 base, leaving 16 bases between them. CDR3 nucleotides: TGTGCCAGCAGCTCCCGGGTGGACGGGGTGAACACCGGGGAGCTGTTTTTT. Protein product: CASSSRVDGVNTGELFF. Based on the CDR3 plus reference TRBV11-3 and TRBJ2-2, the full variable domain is EAGVVQSPRYKIIEKKQPVAFWCNPISGHNTLYWYLQNLGQGPELLIRYENEEAVDDSQLPKDRFSAERLKGVDSTLKIQPAELGDSAVYLCASSSRVDGVNTGELFFGEGSRLTVL.

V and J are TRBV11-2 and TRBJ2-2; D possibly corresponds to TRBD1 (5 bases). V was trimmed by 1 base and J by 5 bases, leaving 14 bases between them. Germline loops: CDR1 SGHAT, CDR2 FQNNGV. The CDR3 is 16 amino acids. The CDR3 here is CASSLGVPWTTGELFF. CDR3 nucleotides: TGTGCCAGCAGCTTAGGGGTGCCTTGGACAACCGGGGAGCTGTTTTTT.

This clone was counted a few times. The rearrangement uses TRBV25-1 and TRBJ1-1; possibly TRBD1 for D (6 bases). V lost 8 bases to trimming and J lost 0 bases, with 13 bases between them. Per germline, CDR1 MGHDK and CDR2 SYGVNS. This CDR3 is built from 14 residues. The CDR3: CASAAAGVNTEAFF. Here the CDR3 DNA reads TGTGCCAGCGCTGCCGCAGGGGTGAACACTGAAGCTTTCTTT.

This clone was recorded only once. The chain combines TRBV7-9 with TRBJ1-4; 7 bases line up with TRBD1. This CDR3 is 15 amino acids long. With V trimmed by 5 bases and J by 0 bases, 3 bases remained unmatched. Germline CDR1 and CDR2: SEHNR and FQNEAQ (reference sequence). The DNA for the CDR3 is TGTGCCAGCAGCCAGGGGGGAGCAACTAATGAAAAACTGTTTTTT. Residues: CASSQGGATNEKLFF.

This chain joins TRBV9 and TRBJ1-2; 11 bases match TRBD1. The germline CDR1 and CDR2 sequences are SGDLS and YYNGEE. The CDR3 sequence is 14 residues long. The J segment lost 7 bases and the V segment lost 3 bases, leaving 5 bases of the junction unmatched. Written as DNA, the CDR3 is TGTGCCAGCAGCGAAGGACAGGGGGCCGGTGGCTACACCTTC. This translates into CASSEGQGAGGYTF.